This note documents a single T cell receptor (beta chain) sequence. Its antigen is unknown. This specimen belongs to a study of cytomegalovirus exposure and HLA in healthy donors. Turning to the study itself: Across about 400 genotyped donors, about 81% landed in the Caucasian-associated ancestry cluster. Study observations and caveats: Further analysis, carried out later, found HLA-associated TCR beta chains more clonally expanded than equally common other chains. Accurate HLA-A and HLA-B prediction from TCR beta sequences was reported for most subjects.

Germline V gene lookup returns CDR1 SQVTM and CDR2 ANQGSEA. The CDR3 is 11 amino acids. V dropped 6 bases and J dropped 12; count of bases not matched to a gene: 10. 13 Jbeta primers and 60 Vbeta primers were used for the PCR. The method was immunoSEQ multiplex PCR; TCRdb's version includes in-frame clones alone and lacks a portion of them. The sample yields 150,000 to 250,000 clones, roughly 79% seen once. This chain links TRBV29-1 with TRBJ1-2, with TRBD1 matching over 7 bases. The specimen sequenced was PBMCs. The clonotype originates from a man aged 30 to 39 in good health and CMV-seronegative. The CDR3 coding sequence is TGCAGCGTGGACAAAAGGACAGGCCACACCTTC. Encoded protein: CSVDKRTGHTF.